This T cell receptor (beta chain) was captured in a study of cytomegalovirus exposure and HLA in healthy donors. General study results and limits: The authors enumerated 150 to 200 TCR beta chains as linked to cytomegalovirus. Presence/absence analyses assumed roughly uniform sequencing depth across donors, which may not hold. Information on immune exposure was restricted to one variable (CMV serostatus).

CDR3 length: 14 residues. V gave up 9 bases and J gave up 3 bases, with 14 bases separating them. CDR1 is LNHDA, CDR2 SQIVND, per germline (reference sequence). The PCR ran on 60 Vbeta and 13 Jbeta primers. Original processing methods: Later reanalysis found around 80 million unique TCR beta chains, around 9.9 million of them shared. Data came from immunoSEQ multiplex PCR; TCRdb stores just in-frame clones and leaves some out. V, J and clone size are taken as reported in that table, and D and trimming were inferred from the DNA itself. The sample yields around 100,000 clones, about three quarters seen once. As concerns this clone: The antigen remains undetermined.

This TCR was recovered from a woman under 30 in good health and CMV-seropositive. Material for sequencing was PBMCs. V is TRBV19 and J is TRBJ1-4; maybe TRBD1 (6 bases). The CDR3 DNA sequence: TGTGCCAGATCTTTGGACAGCCCTAATGAAAAACTGTTTTTT. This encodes CARSLDSPNEKLFF. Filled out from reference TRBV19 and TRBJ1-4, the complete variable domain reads DGGITQSPKYLFRKEGQNVTLSCEQNLNHDAMYWYRQDPGQGLRLIYYSQIVNDFQKGDIAEGYSVSREKKESFPLTVTSAQKNPTAFYLCARSLDSPNEKLFFGSGTQLSVL.